This TCR beta chain was identified during a study of blood T cell repertoires in COVID-19 (dated by TCRdb to 2019 to 2021). Study-wide context: Samples covering the acute and convalescent phases of COVID-19 were provided by collaborators in the United States, Italy and Spain. The prospective study material was composed of cDNA or gDNA derived from T cells, B-cell-depleted T cells, or PBMCs. Subjects who had been exposed to COVID-19, were actively infected with it, or had recovered from it provided the deeply sampled blood TCRbeta repertoires that made up the dataset. The repertoires were released in a freely available public database meant as a resource for research on the immune response to SARS-CoV-2. The samples were drawn from the first 160 participants of the ongoing ImmuneRACE study and from over 950 subjects provided by 6 global collaborators. The sample metadata nearly always contained a de-identified subject ID, COVID-19 status, age in years and sex. Where available, HLA class I and class II types were obtained from metadata supplied by the sample provider rather than from assay-based typing.

Concerning this clone: Which antigen it targets is not known. No base qualities exist here, and no much larger clone lies one base off it.

The immunoSEQ Assay, a bias-controlled multiplex PCR, was used to amplify TCRbeta CDR3 regions from genomic DNA. The source study handled its data this way. Nucleated cell counts per sample were estimated from amplification of reference gene primers within the assay. Sequence reads were collapsed and filtered to measure the absolute abundance of every unique TCRbeta CDR3 rearrangement. For each sample, productive Simpson clonality was calculated as the square root of Simpson's diversity index over productive rearrangements. In its TCRdb copy, this immuneACCESS table keeps in-frame sequences only and misses some clones. Where compared with another copy, unresolved V genes explain less than half of these, and the others have no known cause. Clone size and the V and J calls come from that table; the DNA yielded D and trimming. This sample is represented by around 340,000 clones; 86% of them were singletons. The ten biggest clones cover approximately 4.4% of the sample.

Summary of the overall study and its limitations: How much clinical and demographic metadata was included differed by source and by participant, and the metadata was provided uncurated.

Enrolling through a virtual design, the prospective study's participants ranged in age from roughly 18 to 89 years and lived across roughly 23 United States geographic areas. Cohort assignment in the prospective study relied on participant-reported clinical history from a screening survey and a study questionnaire. In the prospective study, mobile phlebotomists collected whole blood, serum and a nasopharyngeal or oropharyngeal swab from each participant. Over a roughly 2-month period, participants in the prospective study had the option of providing additional blood draws and questionnaires. Blood samples from the prospective study were shipped frozen or at room temperature prior to DNA extraction. Including cysteine and phenylalanine, the CDR3 has 16 amino acids. Just the 48-base CDR3 DNA is kept, in frame starting at base 1. CDR1 and CDR2 are read off the germline V gene as KGHSH and LQKENI. V and J are truncated by 3 bases and 0 bases respectively, leaving an intervening sequence of 11 bases.

The TCR comes from a woman aged 40 to 50 with acute COVID-19. Rearrangement joined TRBV18 to TRBJ2-2; the D gene is perhaps TRBD1, on 6 matching bases. Sequences were obtained from PBMCs or T cells enriched from blood (not recorded which). The CDR3 region has the sequence CASSPRTDANTGELFF. The DNA reads TGTGCCAGCTCACCGAGGACAGACGCGAACACCGGGGAGCTGTTTTTT.